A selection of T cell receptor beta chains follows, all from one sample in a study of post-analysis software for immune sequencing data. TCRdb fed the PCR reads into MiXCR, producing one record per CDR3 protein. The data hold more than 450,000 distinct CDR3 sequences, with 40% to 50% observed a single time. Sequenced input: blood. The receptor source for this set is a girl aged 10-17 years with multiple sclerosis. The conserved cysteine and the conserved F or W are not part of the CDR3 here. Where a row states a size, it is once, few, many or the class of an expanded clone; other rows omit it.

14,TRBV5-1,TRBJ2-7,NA,ASSVAGLALGGEQY
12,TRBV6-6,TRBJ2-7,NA,ASSYSKQSYEQY
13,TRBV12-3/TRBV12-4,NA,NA,ASSAGGGTSYEQY
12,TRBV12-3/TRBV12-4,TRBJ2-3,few,ASSLADGPHGQY
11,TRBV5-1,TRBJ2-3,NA,ASTTGDTDTQY
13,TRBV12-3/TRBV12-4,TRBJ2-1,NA,ASSLSDRGDNEQF
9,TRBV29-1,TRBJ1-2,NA,SVESGLGYT
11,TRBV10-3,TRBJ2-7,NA,AITQDSYYEQY
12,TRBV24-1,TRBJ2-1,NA,ATSESGNSDEQF
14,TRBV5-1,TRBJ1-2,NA,ASSRAGTGGDYGYT
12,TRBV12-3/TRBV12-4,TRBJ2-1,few,ASSRPIRGDEQF
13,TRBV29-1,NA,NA,SVEAPRRGDHEQY
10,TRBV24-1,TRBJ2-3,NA,ATSDATDTQY
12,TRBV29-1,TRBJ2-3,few,SLLGQGVRDTQY
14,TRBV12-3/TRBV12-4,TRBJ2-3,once,ASSVLAGEIADTQY
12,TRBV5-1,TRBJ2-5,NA,ASSRRQGAETQY
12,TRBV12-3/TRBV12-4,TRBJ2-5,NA,ASSLGGLGRTQY
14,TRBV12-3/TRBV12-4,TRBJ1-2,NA,ASSRPGTRFWRGYT
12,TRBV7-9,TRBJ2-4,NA,ASSPYRGKNIQY
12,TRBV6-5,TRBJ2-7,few,ASSYRHPLYEQY
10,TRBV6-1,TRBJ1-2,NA,ASSQTGIGYT
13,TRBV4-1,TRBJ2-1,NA,ASSPYVREGNEQF
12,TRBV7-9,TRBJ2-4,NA,ASSLMLGKNIQY
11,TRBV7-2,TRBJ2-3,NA,ASSLLLADTQY
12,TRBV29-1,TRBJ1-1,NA,SVYLTPLGTGAF
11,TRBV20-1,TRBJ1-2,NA,SAPVGQADGYT
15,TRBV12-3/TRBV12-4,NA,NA,ASSLARRPYRGYEQY
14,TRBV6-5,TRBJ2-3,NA,ASSWTWRGVSDTQY
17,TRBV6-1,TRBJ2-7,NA,ASSPHGGPGTNPTYEQY
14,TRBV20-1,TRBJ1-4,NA,SARADRISTNEKLF
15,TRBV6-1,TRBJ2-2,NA,ASSESGLAGVTGELF
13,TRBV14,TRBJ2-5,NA,ASSQARSLQETQY
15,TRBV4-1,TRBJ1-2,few,ASSQPRTGLFNYGYT
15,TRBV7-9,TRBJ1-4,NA,ASSSLDRGIFNEKLF
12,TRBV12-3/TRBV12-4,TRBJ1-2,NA,ASSFYGTGDGYT
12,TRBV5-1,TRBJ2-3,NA,ASSSQGAGDTQY
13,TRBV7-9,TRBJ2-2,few,ASSRLGSNTGELF
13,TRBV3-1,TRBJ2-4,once,ASSQGGRARYEQC
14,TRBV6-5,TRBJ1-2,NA,ASSYTYRGRAYGYT
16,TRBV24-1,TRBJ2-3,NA,ATSDPSTSVRKGDTQY
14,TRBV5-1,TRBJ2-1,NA,ASSTDSGSSYNEQF
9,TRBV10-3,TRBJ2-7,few,ATQGAYEQY
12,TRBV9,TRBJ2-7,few,ASSAGLDSYEQY
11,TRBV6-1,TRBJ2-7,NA,ASRDRGVYEQY
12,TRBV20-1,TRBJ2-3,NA,SASHGRGTDTQY
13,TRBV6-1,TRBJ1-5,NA,ASSEAQGGGQPQH
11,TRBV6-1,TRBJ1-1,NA,ASSEYGATEAF
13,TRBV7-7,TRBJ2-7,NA,ASSLGGQLYNEQY